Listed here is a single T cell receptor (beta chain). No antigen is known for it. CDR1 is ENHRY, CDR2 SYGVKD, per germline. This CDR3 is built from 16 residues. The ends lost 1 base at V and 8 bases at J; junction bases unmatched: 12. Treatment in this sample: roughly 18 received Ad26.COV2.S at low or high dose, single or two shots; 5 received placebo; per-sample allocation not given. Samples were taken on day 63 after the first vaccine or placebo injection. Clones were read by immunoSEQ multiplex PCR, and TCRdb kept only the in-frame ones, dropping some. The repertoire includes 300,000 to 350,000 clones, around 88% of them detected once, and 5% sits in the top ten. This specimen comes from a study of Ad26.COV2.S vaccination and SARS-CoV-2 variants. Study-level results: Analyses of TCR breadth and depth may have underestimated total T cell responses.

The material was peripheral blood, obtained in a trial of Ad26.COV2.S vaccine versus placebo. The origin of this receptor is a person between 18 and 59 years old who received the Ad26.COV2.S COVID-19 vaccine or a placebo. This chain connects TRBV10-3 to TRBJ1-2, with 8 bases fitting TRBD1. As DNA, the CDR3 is TGTGCCATCAGTGAGTTCCGGGACAGGAGTAGCATGGGCTACACCTTC. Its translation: CAISEFRDRSSMGYTF.